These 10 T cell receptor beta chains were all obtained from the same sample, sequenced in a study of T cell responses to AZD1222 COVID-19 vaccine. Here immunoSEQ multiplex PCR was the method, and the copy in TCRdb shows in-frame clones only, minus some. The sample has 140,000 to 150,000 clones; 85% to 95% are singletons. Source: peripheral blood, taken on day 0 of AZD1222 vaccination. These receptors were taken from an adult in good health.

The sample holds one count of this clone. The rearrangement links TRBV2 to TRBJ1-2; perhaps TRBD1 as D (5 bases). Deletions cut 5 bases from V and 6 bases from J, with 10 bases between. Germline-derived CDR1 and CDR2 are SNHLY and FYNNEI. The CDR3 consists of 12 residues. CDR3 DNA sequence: TGTGCCAGCAGTCGGGACGACAATGGCTACACCTTC. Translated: CASSRDDNGYTF. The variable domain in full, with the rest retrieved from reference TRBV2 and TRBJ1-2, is EPEVTQTPSHQVTQMGQEVILRCVPISNHLYFYWYRQILGQKVEFLVSFYNNEISEKSEIFDDQFSVERPDGSNFTLKIRSTKLEDSAMYFCASSRDDNGYTFGSGTRLTVV.

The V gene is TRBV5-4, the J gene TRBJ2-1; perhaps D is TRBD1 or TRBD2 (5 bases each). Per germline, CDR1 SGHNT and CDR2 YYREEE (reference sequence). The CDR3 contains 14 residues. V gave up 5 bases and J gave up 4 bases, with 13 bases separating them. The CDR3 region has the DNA TGTGCCAGCAGGGACTTTGGGGCTTACAATGAGCAGTTCTTC. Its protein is CASRDFGAYNEQFF.

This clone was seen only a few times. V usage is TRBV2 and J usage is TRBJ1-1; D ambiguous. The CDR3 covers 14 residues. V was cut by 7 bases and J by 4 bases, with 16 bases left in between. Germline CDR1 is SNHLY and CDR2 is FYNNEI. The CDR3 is CASNPDPPGTEAFF. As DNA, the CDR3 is TGTGCCAGCAATCCAGATCCACCGGGCACTGAAGCTTTCTTT.

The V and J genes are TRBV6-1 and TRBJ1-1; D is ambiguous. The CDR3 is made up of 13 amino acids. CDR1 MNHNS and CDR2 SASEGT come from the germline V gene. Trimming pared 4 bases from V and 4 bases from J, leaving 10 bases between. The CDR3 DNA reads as TGTGCCAGCAGTGGAGCCCGGGGCACTGAAGCTTTCTTT. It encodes CASSGARGTEAFF.

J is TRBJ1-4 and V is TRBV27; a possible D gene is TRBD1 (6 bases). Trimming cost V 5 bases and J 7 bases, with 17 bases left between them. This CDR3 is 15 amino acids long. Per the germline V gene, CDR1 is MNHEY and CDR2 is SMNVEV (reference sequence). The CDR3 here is CASSPRQGPGEKLFF. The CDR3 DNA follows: TGTGCCAGCAGTCCCCGCCAGGGGCCTGGTGAAAAACTGTTTTTT.

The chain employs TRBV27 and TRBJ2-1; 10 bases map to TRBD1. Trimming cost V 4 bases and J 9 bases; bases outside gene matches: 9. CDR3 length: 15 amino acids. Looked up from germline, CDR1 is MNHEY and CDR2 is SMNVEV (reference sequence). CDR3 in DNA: TGTGCCAGCAGTTCGCTGGGACAGGGGTTGAGTGAGCAGTTCTTC. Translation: CASSSLGQGLSEQFF.

The CDR3 spells CASSYSELDGYTF. Written as DNA, the CDR3 is TGTGCCAGCAGTTACTCGGAACTGGATGGCTACACCTTC. The genes are TRBV6-5 and TRBJ1-2, with D unclear. Trimming removed 0 bases at V and 6 bases at J, with 8 bases between. CDR1 is MNHEY and CDR2 is SVGAGI in the germline V gene. This CDR3 comprises 13 residues.

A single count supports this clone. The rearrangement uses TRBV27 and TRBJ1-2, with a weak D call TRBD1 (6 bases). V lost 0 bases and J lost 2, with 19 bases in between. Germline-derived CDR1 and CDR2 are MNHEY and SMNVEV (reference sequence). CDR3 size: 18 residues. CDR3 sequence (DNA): TGTGCCAGCAGTTTATCAGTAACGGGGGGGGCGCGGAACTATGGCTACACCTTC. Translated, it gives CASSLSVTGGARNYGYTF.

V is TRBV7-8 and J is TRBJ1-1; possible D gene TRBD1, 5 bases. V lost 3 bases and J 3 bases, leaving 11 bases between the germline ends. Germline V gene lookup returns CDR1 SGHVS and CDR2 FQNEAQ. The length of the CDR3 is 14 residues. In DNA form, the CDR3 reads TGTGCCAGCAGCTTTTTTTGGGGGGACACTGAAGCTTTCTTT. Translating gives CASSFFWGDTEAFF. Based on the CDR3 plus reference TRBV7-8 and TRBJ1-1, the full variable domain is GAGVSQSPRYKVAKRGQDVALRCDPISGHVSLFWYQQALGQGPEFLTYFQNEAQLDKSGLPSDRFFAERPEGSVSTLKIQRTQQEDSAVYLCASSFFWGDTEAFFGQGTRLTVV.

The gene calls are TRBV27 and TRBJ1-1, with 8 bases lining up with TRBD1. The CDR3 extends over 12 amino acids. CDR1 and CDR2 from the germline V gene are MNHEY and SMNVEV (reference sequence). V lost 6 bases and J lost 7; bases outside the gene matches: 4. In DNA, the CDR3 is TGTGCCAGCAGGGAGACAGGGGATGAAGCTTTCTTT. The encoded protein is CASRETGDEAFF.